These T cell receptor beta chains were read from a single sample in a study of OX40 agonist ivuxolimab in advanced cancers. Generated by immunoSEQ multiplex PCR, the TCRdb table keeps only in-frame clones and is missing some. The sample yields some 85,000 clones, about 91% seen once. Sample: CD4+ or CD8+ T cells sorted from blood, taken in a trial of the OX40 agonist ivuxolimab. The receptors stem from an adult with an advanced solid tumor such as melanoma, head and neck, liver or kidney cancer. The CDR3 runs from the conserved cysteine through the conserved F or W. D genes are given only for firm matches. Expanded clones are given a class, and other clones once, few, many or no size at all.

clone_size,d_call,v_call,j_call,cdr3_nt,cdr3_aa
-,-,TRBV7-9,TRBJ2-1,TGTGCCAGCAGCTTAGAAACAGCGAACAATGAGCAGTTCTTC,CASSLETANNEQFF
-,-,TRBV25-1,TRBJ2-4,TGTGCCAGCAGTGAATCAAACGGCTTCCTAGCCAAAAACATTCAGTACTTC,CASSESNGFLAKNIQYF
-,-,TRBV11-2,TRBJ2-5,TGTGCCAGCAGCCCGAGGGTGGGTGGGAAGGAGACCCAGTACTTC,CASSPRVGGKETQYF
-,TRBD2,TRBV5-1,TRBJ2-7,TGCGCCAGCAGTGAGAGTGGTAGCGGGAGGGCTCCGCAGTACTTC,CASSESGSGRAPQYF
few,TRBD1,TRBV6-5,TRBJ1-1,TGTGCCAGCAGAACAGGGGGCGGTGTGAACACTGAAGCTTTCTTT,CASRTGGGVNTEAFF
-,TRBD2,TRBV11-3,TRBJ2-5,TGTGCCAGCAGCTCGTTGGGTGGGAGGGAAGAGACCCAGTACTTC,CASSSLGGREETQYF
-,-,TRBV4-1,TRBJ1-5,TGCGCCAGCAGCCGCGAAGGCGGCGGTAGCAATCAGCCCCAGCATTTT,CASSREGGGSNQPQHF
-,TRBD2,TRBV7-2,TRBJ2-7,TGTGCCAGCAGACTTACTAGCGGGAGTAGTTACGAGCAGTACTTC,CASRLTSGSSYEQYF
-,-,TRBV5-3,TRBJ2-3,TGTGCCAGAGGCCTCCGGATGAAGTATTTT,CARGLRMKYF
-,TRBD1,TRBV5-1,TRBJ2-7,TGCGCCAGCAGCCGAGGGACAGGGGACTACGAGCAGTACTTC,CASSRGTGDYEQYF
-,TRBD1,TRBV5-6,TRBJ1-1,TGTGCCAGCAGCAGTTATCGGGACAGCGTGACGGGCACTGAAGCTTTCTTT,CASSSYRDSVTGTEAFF
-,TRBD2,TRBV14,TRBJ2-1,TGTGCCAGCAGCCCTGGGACTAGCGGGAACAATGAGCAGTTCTTC,CASSPGTSGNNEQFF
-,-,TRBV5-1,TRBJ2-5,TGCGCCAGCACGTCGATGGGAGGCGAGACCCAGTACTTC,CASTSMGGETQYF
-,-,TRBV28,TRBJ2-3,TGTGCCAGCAGCCCCCCGCCCCCCAAGACAGATACGCAGTATTTT,CASSPPPPKTDTQYF
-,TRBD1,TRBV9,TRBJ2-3,TGTGCCAGCAGCCAGCGGACAGGTGGTACAGATACGCAGTATTTT,CASSQRTGGTDTQYF
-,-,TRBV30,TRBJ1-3,TGTGCCTGGAGTCGAAGGGGAGGCTTATTCTCTGGAAACACCATATATTTT,CAWSRRGGLFSGNTIYF
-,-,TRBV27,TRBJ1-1,TGTGCCAGCAGCCGGACATGGACGGGCACTGAAGCTTTCTTT,CASSRTWTGTEAFF
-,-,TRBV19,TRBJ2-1,TGTGCCAGTAGTAGAAGGGCGACTAGGAATGAGCAGTTCTTC,CASSRRATRNEQFF
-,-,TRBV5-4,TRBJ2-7,TGTGCCAGCAGCTGGGGGACTTCCCCTCGGGAGCAGTACTTC,CASSWGTSPREQYF
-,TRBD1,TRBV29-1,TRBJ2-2,TGCAGCGTGGGACAGGGGCCGAACACCGGGGAGCTGTTTTTT,CSVGQGPNTGELFF
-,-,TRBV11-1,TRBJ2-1,TGTGCCAGCAGCCCCAAGTACAATGAGCAGTTCTTC,CASSPKYNEQFF
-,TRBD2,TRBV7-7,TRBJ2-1,TGTGCTAGCAGCCCACTAGCGGGATACAATGAGCAGTTCTTC,CASSPLAGYNEQFF